The 29 T cell receptor beta chains given below trace back to one sample, sequenced in a study of blood T cell repertoires in COVID-19. Assay used: immunoSEQ multiplex PCR; TCRdb lists only in-frame clones, some missing. In the table there are approximately 300,000 clones, about 86% of which are singletons. The source material was peripheral blood. The receptors here all came from a woman between 50 and 59 years old with acute or convalescent COVID-19.

The V and J genes are TRBV2 and TRBJ2-1; possible D gene TRBD1, 6 bases. The CDR3 covers 16 residues. V shed 4 bases and J shed 5 bases, with 18 bases lying between them. Germline loops: CDR1 SNHLY, CDR2 FYNNEI. The CDR3 loop reads CASSGSAGENNNEQFF. In DNA, the CDR3 is TGTGCCAGCAGTGGATCAGCAGGGGAAAATAACAATGAGCAGTTCTTC.

This sequence joins TRBV27 and TRBJ1-5, with 7 positions matching TRBD1. Germline lookup yields CDR1 MNHEY and CDR2 SMNVEV (reference sequence). The CDR3 covers 15 residues. Trimming at V came to 5 bases and at J to 3 bases, leaving 7 bases not matched to a gene. The CDR3 reads CASSRGTVLNQPQHF. CDR3 in DNA: TGTGCCAGCAGTAGAGGGACAGTCCTCAATCAGCCCCAGCATTTT.

The rearrangement uses TRBV15 and TRBJ1-4; 9 positions match TRBD1. Germline V lookup: CDR1 LNHNV, CDR2 YYDKDF (reference sequence). The ends lost 2 bases at V and 4 bases at J; junction bases unmatched: 5. This CDR3 is built from 16 residues. This CDR3 reads CATSRSGTGSNEKLFF. The DNA for the CDR3 is TGTGCCACCAGCAGAAGTGGGACAGGGAGTAATGAAAAACTGTTTTTT.

Remarks on this clone: At the DNA level, this CDR3 is encoded by other sequences in the same sample as well. This sequence joins TRBV5-1 and TRBJ2-3, with TRBD2 matching over 11 bases. CDR3 length: 15 residues. Losses at the gene ends were 2 bases for V and 1 base for J; bases not matched to a gene: 0. The germline CDR1 and CDR2 sequences are SGHRS and YFSETQ. CDR3 DNA sequence: TGCGCCAGCAGCTTACTAGCGGGAGGCACAGATACGCAGTATTTT. It translates to CASSLLAGGTDTQYF.

The table lists this clone with a count of one. The chain links TRBV10-3 to TRBJ2-1, with TRBD2 matching over 8 bases. The J segment lost 3 bases and the V segment lost 8 bases, leaving 6 bases of the junction unmatched. Germline lookup yields CDR1 ENHRY and CDR2 SYGVKD. There are 14 residues in the CDR3. CDR3 in DNA: TGTGCCATCCAGGGGACTAGTCTCTACAATGAGCAGTTCTTC. Amino acids: CAIQGTSLYNEQFF.

The chain recombines TRBV5-6 with TRBJ1-4; 7 nucleotides line up with TRBD1. Germline V gene data show CDR1 as SGHDT and CDR2 as YYEEEE. The J segment lost 7 bases and the V segment lost 4 bases, leaving 7 bases of the junction unmatched. The CDR3 runs 14 residues. The CDR3 here is CASSETGKGEKLFF. CDR3 in DNA: TGTGCCAGCAGCGAGACAGGGAAGGGTGAAAAACTGTTTTTT.

Details on this clone: Different DNA sequences within this sample yield the same CDR3. V and J are TRBV5-1 and TRBJ2-2; maybe TRBD1 (5 bases). Germline lookup yields CDR1 SGHRS and CDR2 YFSETQ. The CDR3 covers 14 residues. Trimming pared 0 bases from V and 6 bases from J, leaving 9 bases between. DNA for the CDR3: TGCGCCAGCAGCTTGGGGGCAGGGCCCGGGGAGCTGTTTTTT. Protein: CASSLGAGPGELFF. The variable domain in full, completed from reference TRBV5-1 and TRBJ2-2, reads KAGVTQTPRYLIKTRGQQVTLSCSPISGHRSVSWYQQTPGQGLQFLFEYFSETQRNKGNFPGRFSGRQFSNSRSEMNVSTLELGDSALYLCASSLGAGPGELFFGEGSRLTVL.

The chain joins TRBV7-2 to TRBJ1-2, with 8 bases lining up with TRBD1. This CDR3 contains 14 residues. The germline V gene has CDR1 SGHTA and CDR2 FQGNSA. The V segment lost 5 bases and the J segment 7 bases; nucleotides outside the gene matches: 9. The CDR3 loop reads CASSHARGQGGYTF. The CDR3 coding sequence is TGTGCCAGCAGCCACGCCAGGGGGCAGGGTGGCTACACCTTC.

The V gene is TRBV10-1, the J gene TRBJ2-5, with 7 bases aligning to TRBD2. CDR1 is WNHNN, CDR2 SYGVQD, per germline (reference sequence). With 6 bases clipped from V and 1 base from J, the junction kept 5 bases outside the gene matches. The CDR3 has 14 amino acids. CDR3 protein: CASSNGGIQETQYF. DNA for the CDR3: TGCGCCAGCAGCAACGGGGGGATCCAAGAGACCCAGTACTTC.

The chain combines TRBV30 with TRBJ2-1; TRBD1 agrees at 9 bases. V gave up 1 base and J gave up 2 bases; unmatched junction bases: 9. The CDR3 loop spans 17 amino acids. Germline V gene sequence: CDR1 GTSNPN, CDR2 SVGIG (reference sequence). This chain's CDR3 is CAWSGVTGGSPYNEQFF. Written as DNA, the CDR3 is TGTGCCTGGAGTGGAGTTACAGGGGGCTCTCCCTACAATGAGCAGTTCTTC.

The rearrangement joins TRBV2 to TRBJ2-2; D not resolved. Per the germline V gene, CDR1 is SNHLY and CDR2 is FYNNEI. The CDR3 consists of 15 residues. V was clipped by 1 base and J by 4 bases, with 10 bases between them. The CDR3 DNA is TGTGCCAGCAGTGAAGGCGGAACTCTCACCGGGGAGCTGTTTTTT. Translating it yields CASSEGGTLTGELFF.

Notes on this clone: This specimen includes other DNA sequences encoding the same CDR3. The V gene is TRBV27, the J gene TRBJ1-1; 9 bases align to TRBD1. V lost 5 bases and J lost 2; bases outside the gene matches: 3. The length of the CDR3 is 14 residues. Germline V CDR1 and CDR2: MNHEY, SMNVEV (reference sequence). CDR3 sequence (DNA): TGTGCCAGCAGTCGACAGGGGGGCAACACTGAAGCTTTCTTT. This gives the protein CASSRQGGNTEAFF.

The rearrangement links TRBV6-5 to TRBJ2-2, with D possibly being TRBD2 (5 bases). Germline V CDR1 and CDR2: MNHEY, SVGAGI. V lost 4 bases to trimming and J lost 5 bases, with 8 bases between them. The CDR3 has 13 amino acids. CDR3 sequence: CASSFRRTGELFF. CDR3 nucleotides: TGTGCCAGCAGTTTTCGGAGGACCGGGGAGCTGTTTTTT.

This chain uses TRBV7-8 with TRBJ2-1; D not certain. There are 13 residues in the CDR3. V lost 4 bases, J lost 4 bases, and 8 bases lay in between. CDR1 is SGHVS, CDR2 FQNEAQ, per germline. The CDR3 DNA is TGTGCCAGCAGCTCTAGTAAATACAATGAGCAGTTCTTC. It codes for CASSSSKYNEQFF.

Only a few counts were recorded for this clone. The genes are TRBV11-2 and TRBJ2-7; D is uncertain. The germline CDR1 and CDR2 sequences are SGHAT and FQNNGV. V was clipped by 0 bases and J by 3 bases, with 6 bases between them. The CDR3 covers 13 residues. The CDR3 region is CASSLDLVYEQYF. The CDR3 DNA reads as TGTGCCAGCAGCTTAGATTTAGTCTACGAGCAGTACTTC.

The chain links TRBV11-3 to TRBJ2-2, with a possible D match to TRBD2 (5 bases). CDR1 SGHNT and CDR2 YENEEA come from the germline V gene. The length of the CDR3 is 14 residues. V lost 0 bases, J lost 7 bases, and 9 bases lay in between. The CDR3 is CASSLDLGGGELFF. The CDR3 DNA is TGTGCCAGCAGCTTAGATCTCGGAGGCGGGGAGCTGTTTTTT.

The chain joins TRBV4-3 to TRBJ1-1; D is perhaps TRBD1 (5 bases). Trimming pared 1 base from V and 5 bases from J, leaving 20 bases between. The length of the CDR3 is 17 residues. Germline V gene lookup returns CDR1 LGHNA and CDR2 YSLEER. CDR3 region: CASSQVSGDVRGTEAFF. In DNA, the CDR3 is TGCGCCAGCAGCCAAGTTAGCGGGGACGTAAGAGGGACTGAAGCTTTCTTT.

The rearrangement links TRBV9 to TRBJ2-5, with a tentative D call TRBD2 (6 bases). Trimming left V 4 bases short and J 4 bases short, with 11 bases between. Looked up from germline, CDR1 is SGDLS and CDR2 is YYNGEE. The CDR3 has 13 amino acids. The CDR3 DNA is TGTGCCAGCAGCACGACTAGTGGAGAGACCCAGTACTTC. It encodes CASSTTSGETQYF.

There are a few counts of this clone. J is TRBJ2-1 and V is TRBV5-1, with 8 bases aligning to TRBD2. The germline gives CDR1 SGHRS, CDR2 YFSETQ. Trimming cost V 6 bases and J 10 bases; bases outside gene matches: 12. The CDR3 consists of 14 residues. The CDR3 protein is CASTPPGGATEQFF. The CDR3 region has the DNA TGCGCCAGCACCCCACCCGGGGGGGCCACGGAGCAGTTCTTC.

The chain uses TRBV4-1 and TRBJ1-4; D may be TRBD1 (5 bases). Germline CDR1 MGHRA, CDR2 YSYEKL. The length of the CDR3 is 16 residues. V was trimmed by 0 bases and J by 7 bases, leaving 15 bases between them. The CDR3 bases are TGCGCCAGCAGCCAAGAAGGTCTAGGGAGGGGTGAAAAACTGTTTTTT. This sequence encodes CASSQEGLGRGEKLFF.

As concerns this clone: Other DNA sequences from this sample encode an identical CDR3 as well. The gene calls are TRBV6-5 and TRBJ1-2; D is undetermined. There are 13 residues in the CDR3. Germline V CDR1 and CDR2: MNHEY, SVGAGI. Trimming shortened V by 3 bases and J by 3 bases, and 8 bases separated the two germline ends. The CDR3 reads CASSYTGDYGYTF. CDR3 DNA: TGTGCCAGCAGTTATACGGGAGACTATGGCTACACCTTC.

The rearrangement joins TRBV24-1 to TRBJ2-2; 7 bases match TRBD1. The CDR3 covers 15 residues. Unmatched junction bases numbered 6, after V lost 5 bases and J lost 4 bases. Germline CDR1 KGHDR, CDR2 SFDVKD. The CDR3 bases are TGTGCCACCAGTGGAGGGGACAGCCTCACCGGGGAGCTGTTTTTT. It specifies CATSGGDSLTGELFF.

The J gene is TRBJ2-2, the V gene TRBV24-1; no definite D call. Germline CDR1 KGHDR, CDR2 SFDVKD. Between the trimmed V and J ends, which lost 10 bases and 5 bases, there was a span of 13 bases. The length of the CDR3 is 13 residues. The CDR3 protein is CATSLEWTGELFF. Written as DNA, the CDR3 is TGTGCCACGTCCTTGGAGTGGACCGGGGAGCTGTTTTTT.

The chain combines TRBV27 with TRBJ2-6; D gene ambiguous. In germline, CDR1 is MNHEY, CDR2 SMNVEV (reference sequence). The CDR3 runs to 14 residues. With 0 bases removed from V and 4 bases from J, the gap between germline ends came to 4 bases. The CDR3 region has the DNA TGTGCCAGCAGTTTATCTGCGGGGGCCAACGTCCTGACTTTC. Its protein product is CASSLSAGANVLTF.

The rearrangement joins TRBV4-1 to TRBJ1-2; D unclear. The length of the CDR3 is 15 residues. The germline V gene encodes CDR1 MGHRA and CDR2 YSYEKL. The V end lost 1 base, the J end lost 5 bases, and 14 bases lay between the germline ends. The CDR3 sequence: CASSQGSGASYGYTF. Written as DNA, the CDR3 is TGCGCCAGCAGCCAAGGATCGGGAGCTTCTTATGGCTACACCTTC.

This clone has a single count. The rearrangement uses TRBV2 and TRBJ2-2, with 8 bases lining up with TRBD1. The CDR3 consists of 15 residues. CDR1 is SNHLY, CDR2 FYNNEI, per germline. V was pared by 6 bases and J by 7 bases, with 10 bases of the junction left unmatched. CDR3 residues: CASSVDRGYDGELFF. The CDR3 DNA is TGTGCCAGCAGCGTCGACAGGGGATATGACGGGGAGCTGTTTTTT.

This clone was seen once. The chain recombines TRBV4-1 with TRBJ2-3; 12 bases fit TRBD2. V lost 4 bases to trimming and J lost 5 bases; unmatched junction nucleotides: 7. Germline V gene lookup returns CDR1 MGHRA and CDR2 YSYEKL. This CDR3 has 16 amino acids. The CDR3 sequence is CASSPLASGGGDTQYF. CDR3 bases: TGCGCCAGCAGCCCACTCGCTAGCGGGGGGGGAGATACGCAGTATTTT.

The chain carries TRBV30 and TRBJ1-2; D possibly corresponds to TRBD1 (5 bases). V lost 8 bases, J lost 5 bases, and 18 bases lay in between. There are 13 residues in the CDR3. Germline CDR1 reads GTSNPN; CDR2 reads SVGIG (reference sequence). The chain's CDR3 is CAGNSGGSYGYTF. CDR3 bases: TGTGCCGGAAACAGCGGGGGTAGTTATGGCTACACCTTC.

The chain is built from TRBV3-1 (or the pseudogene TRBV3-2) and TRBJ2-1; perhaps TRBD2 as D (6 bases). V dropped 3 bases and J dropped 15 bases, with 15 bases sitting between them. Germline V lookup: CDR1 LGHDT, CDR2 YNNKEL (reference sequence). The CDR3 has 12 residues. CDR3 in amino acids: CASSHPAGGAFF. The CDR3 DNA reads as TGTGCCAGCAGCCACCCCGCAGGCGGGGCGTTCTTC.